The entry that follows covers one T cell receptor beta chain sequence. This record belongs to a study of shared clonotypes between healthy human individuals. The CDR3 extends over 17 amino acids. Trimming stripped 1 base from V and 0 bases from J, with 12 bases between. From germline, CDR1 is MNHEY and CDR2 SMNVEV (reference sequence). Profiled with immunoSEQ multiplex PCR; TCRdb holds only in-frame clones, not every one. The sample has more than 400,000 clones; more than 95% are singletons. Specimen: naive CD4+ T cells sorted from blood. Subset in this sample: CD45RA+ positively selected. The chain joins TRBV27 to TRBJ1-4; D is undetermined. The clonotype originates from a woman in her twenties or thirties in good health. This chain's CDR3 is CASSLLGFKATNEKLFF. The CDR3 nucleotides read TGTGCCAGCAGTTTATTGGGGTTTAAGGCAACTAATGAAAAACTGTTTTTT.